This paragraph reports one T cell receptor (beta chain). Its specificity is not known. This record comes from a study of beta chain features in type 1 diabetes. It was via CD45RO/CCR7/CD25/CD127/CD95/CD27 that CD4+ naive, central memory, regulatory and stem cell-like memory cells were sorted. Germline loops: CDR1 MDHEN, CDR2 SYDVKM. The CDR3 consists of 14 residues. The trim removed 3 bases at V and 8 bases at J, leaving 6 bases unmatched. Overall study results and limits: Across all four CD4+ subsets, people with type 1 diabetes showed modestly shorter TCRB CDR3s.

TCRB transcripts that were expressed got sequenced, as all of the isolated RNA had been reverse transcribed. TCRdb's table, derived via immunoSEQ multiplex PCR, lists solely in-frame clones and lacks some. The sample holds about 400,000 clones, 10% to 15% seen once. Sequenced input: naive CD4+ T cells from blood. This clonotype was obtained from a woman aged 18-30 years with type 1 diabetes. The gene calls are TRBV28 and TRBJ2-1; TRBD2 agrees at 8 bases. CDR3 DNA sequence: TGTGCCAGCAGTTTGGTAAGCGGGAGTGATGAGCAGTTCTTC. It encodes CASSLVSGSDEQFF.